The 30 T cell receptor beta chains given below trace back to one sample, sequenced in a study of cytomegalovirus exposure and HLA in healthy donors. Both 60 Vbeta primers and 13 Jbeta primers went into the PCR. Sequencing was performed with immunoSEQ multiplex PCR; in TCRdb, only in-frame clones are kept and a portion is missing. The table has roughly 140,000 clones, approximately 68% seen once. Sequencing was performed on PBMCs. These receptor sequences come from a man between 35 and 55 years old in good health and CMV-seronegative.

This clone showed up just a few times. This chain joins TRBV13 and TRBJ2-5, with D possibly TRBD2 on 6 matching bases. Germline V gene lookup returns CDR1 PRHDT and CDR2 FYEKMQ (reference sequence). The V end lost 7 bases, the J end lost 4 bases, and 19 bases lay between the germline ends. The CDR3 is made up of 15 amino acids. This CDR3 reads CASMDVGGAGETQYF. Written as DNA, the CDR3 is TGTGCCAGCATGGATGTGGGTGGAGCGGGAGAGACCCAGTACTTC.

The chain couples TRBV7-6 to TRBJ2-6; D is uncertain. Germline assignment: CDR1 SGHVS and CDR2 FNYEAQ. Trimming took 5 bases from V and 4 from J, leaving 24 bases between them. The CDR3 is made up of 19 amino acids. CDR3 bases: TGTGCCAGCAGCCCCAGTGCCCTAGGTCGTTTGTCCGGGGCCAACGTCCTGACTTTC. It is translated as CASSPSALGRLSGANVLTF. Full variable domain (missing parts from reference TRBV7-6 and TRBJ2-6): GAGVSQSPRYKVTKRGQDVALRCDPISGHVSLYWYRQALGQGPEFLTYFNYEAQQDKSGLPNDRFSAERPEGSISTLTIQRTEQRDSAMYRCASSPSALGRLSGANVLTFGAGSRLTVL.

The V gene is TRBV7-9, the J gene TRBJ1-3, with D perhaps matching TRBD1 (5 bases). Trimming stripped 5 bases from V and 0 bases from J, with 14 bases between. CDR1 is SEHNR and CDR2 is FQNEAQ in the germline V gene (reference sequence). The CDR3 runs to 16 residues. CDR3 sequence: CASSPRDSSSGNTIYF. DNA for the CDR3: TGTGCCAGCAGCCCGAGGGACTCAAGCTCTGGAAACACCATATATTTT.

V gene TRBV19 combines with J gene TRBJ1-1; perhaps TRBD1 as D (5 bases). Trimming stripped 4 bases from V and 4 bases from J, with 10 bases between. The CDR3 is 13 amino acids. Germline V gene sequence: CDR1 LNHDA, CDR2 SQIVND (reference sequence). CDR3 amino acids: CASSTQGFTEAFF. Written as DNA, the CDR3 is TGTGCCAGTAGTACCCAGGGTTTCACTGAAGCTTTCTTT.

The chain links TRBV19 to TRBJ1-1, with TRBD1 matching over 10 bases. CDR3 length: 15 amino acids. Per germline, CDR1 LNHDA and CDR2 SQIVND (reference sequence). Trimming at V came to 6 bases and at J to 3 bases, leaving 7 bases not matched to a gene. CDR3 protein: CASRGTGAGDTEAFF. The DNA for the CDR3 is TGTGCCAGTAGGGGGACAGGGGCAGGGGACACTGAAGCTTTCTTT.

There are a few counts of this clone. This chain uses TRBV5-1 with TRBJ1-5; D is possibly TRBD1 (6 bases). Germline values: CDR1 SGHRS, CDR2 YFSETQ. Between the trimmed V and J ends, which lost 4 bases and 3 bases, there was a span of 14 bases. CDR3 length equals 15 residues. The CDR3 reads CASSPDQGFNQPQHF. The CDR3 DNA reads TGCGCCAGCAGCCCCGATCAGGGGTTCAATCAGCCCCAGCATTTT.

The gene calls are TRBV5-1 and TRBJ2-7; 7 positions agree with TRBD1. The junction had 4 bases not matched to a gene; V was cut back by 1 base and J by 3 bases. The CDR3 runs to 14 residues. CDR1 and CDR2 from the germline V gene are SGHRS and YFSETQ. This CDR3 is CASSLRQGIYEQYF. The CDR3 nucleotides read TGCGCCAGCAGCTTGAGACAGGGTATCTACGAGCAGTACTTC.

The V gene is TRBV6-5, the J gene TRBJ1-2, with 7 bases lining up with TRBD1. The CDR3 has 15 amino acids. With V trimmed by 3 bases and J by 3 bases, 7 bases remained unmatched. Germline V lookup: CDR1 MNHEY, CDR2 SVGAGI. The CDR3 sequence: CASSYGQAPYYGYTF. The CDR3 nucleotides are TGTGCCAGCAGTTATGGACAGGCGCCATACTATGGCTACACCTTC.

In its sample, this clone was seen a few times. The CDR3 is CASSLLGGTGELFF. CDR3 coding DNA: TGCGCCAGCAGCCTACTCGGGGGTACCGGGGAGCTGTTTTTT. The genes are TRBV5-1 and TRBJ2-2; D perhaps matches TRBD2 (6 bases). The germline gives CDR1 SGHRS, CDR2 YFSETQ. The V end was cut by 4 bases, the J end by 5 bases, with 12 bases between. The CDR3 consists of 14 residues.

This rearrangement joins TRBV6-6 to TRBJ1-1; no clear D. The germline gives CDR1 MNHNY, CDR2 SVGAGI (reference sequence). Trimming removed 6 bases from V and 5 bases from J, with 13 bases in between. The CDR3 totals 13 residues. CDR3 DNA sequence: TGTGCCAGCAGCTACAACTTCGATACTGAAGCTTTCTTT. Protein sequence: CASSYNFDTEAFF.

This clone occurred a few times. The chain employs TRBV18 and TRBJ2-5; D gene unclear. This CDR3 is 14 amino acids long. From germline, CDR1 is KGHSH and CDR2 LQKENI. V was clipped by 2 bases and J by 1 base, with 8 bases between them. The CDR3 here is CASSPRSSQETQYF. The CDR3 bases are TGTGCCAGCTCACCAAGGAGCAGCCAAGAGACCCAGTACTTC.

This sequence joins TRBV18 and TRBJ1-5; D gene uncertain. The V end lost 2 bases, the J end lost 4 bases, and 12 bases lay between the germline ends. This CDR3 has 15 amino acids. Germline lookup yields CDR1 KGHSH and CDR2 LQKENI. CDR3 sequence (DNA): TGTGCCAGCTCACCAGCGGCTGGTGAAAATCAGCCCCAGCATTTT. As protein: CASSPAAGENQPQHF.

The chain couples TRBV5-1 to TRBJ2-6; weak D call: TRBD2 (5 bases). CDR3 length equals 16 residues. The germline V and J ends were trimmed by 3 bases and 0 bases, with 10 bases remaining between them. Per the germline V gene, CDR1 is SGHRS and CDR2 is YFSETQ. The CDR3 loop is CASSSEVYSGANVLTF. The CDR3 DNA sequence: TGCGCCAGCAGCTCGGAGGTTTACTCTGGGGCCAACGTCCTGACTTTC.

This sequence joins TRBV29-1 and TRBJ1-4; 7 bases agree with TRBD1. The junction had 4 bases not matched to a gene; V was cut back by 6 bases and J by 3 bases. Germline lookup yields CDR1 SQVTM and CDR2 ANQGSEA. The CDR3 is 13 residues long. The CDR3, as DNA: TGCAGCGTCACCGGGACAGCTAATGAAAAACTGTTTTTT. Protein product: CSVTGTANEKLFF.

This clone appeared a few times. This chain links TRBV7-9 with TRBJ1-2; D is possibly TRBD1 (6 bases). This CDR3 has 16 residues. V was cut by 5 bases and J by 0 bases, with 16 bases left in between. CDR1 SEHNR and CDR2 FQNEAQ come from the germline V gene (reference sequence). Here the CDR3 reads CASSQSGQNTNYGYTF. CDR3 DNA sequence: TGTGCCAGCAGCCAATCTGGACAGAACACTAACTATGGCTACACCTTC.

The rearrangement uses TRBV2 and TRBJ1-5; no reliable D call. Germline V gene sequence: CDR1 SNHLY, CDR2 FYNNEI. The CDR3 runs to 13 residues. The V gene lost 6 bases and the J gene lost 4 bases, with 10 bases spanning the gap. The CDR3 loop is CASREESNQPQHF. Written as DNA, the CDR3 is TGTGCCAGCAGGGAGGAGAGTAATCAGCCCCAGCATTTT.

CDR3 nucleotide sequence: TGTGCCAGCAGTAGGAGGGACACTGAAGCTTTCTTT. Its translation: CASSRRDTEAFF. The genes are TRBV6-1 and TRBJ1-1; D is unclear. This CDR3 is 12 amino acids long. Trimming removed 5 bases at V and 3 bases at J, with 7 bases between. Germline lookup yields CDR1 MNHNS and CDR2 SASEGT.

This chain joins TRBV10-3 and TRBJ2-7; TRBD2 is a possible D gene (5 bases). Germline values: CDR1 ENHRY, CDR2 SYGVKD. This CDR3 has 13 residues. V gave up 8 bases and J gave up 3 bases, with 14 bases separating them. This CDR3 is CAIQRLRGYEQYF. Written as DNA, the CDR3 is TGTGCCATCCAGAGGCTCCGGGGCTACGAGCAGTACTTC.

The J gene is TRBJ2-1, the V gene TRBV15; TRBD2 aligns across 10 bases. With V trimmed by 0 bases and J by 8 bases, 10 bases remained unmatched. The germline gives CDR1 LNHNV, CDR2 YYDKDF (reference sequence). This CDR3 region has 17 residues. CDR3 sequence (DNA): TGTGCCACCAGCAGAGATTTGGGGCTAGCGGGAGTGGATGAGCAGTTCTTC. Translated, it gives CATSRDLGLAGVDEQFF.

This clone was observed once. The CDR3 reads CASSIYGGSGANVLTF. The CDR3 DNA is TGTGCCAGTAGTATCTATGGGGGGTCGGGGGCCAACGTCCTGACTTTC. The rearrangement uses TRBV19 and TRBJ2-6; TRBD2 is a possible D gene (6 bases). The CDR3 has 16 amino acids. V was trimmed by 3 bases and J by 4 bases, leaving 13 bases between them. The germline V gene has CDR1 LNHDA and CDR2 SQIVND (reference sequence).

For this clone: Within the sample, other DNA sequences also encode this same CDR3. The V gene is TRBV6-5, the J gene TRBJ1-5; D is perhaps TRBD1 (5 bases). Trimming pared 8 bases from V and 5 bases from J, leaving 13 bases between. The CDR3 totals 13 residues. CDR1 is MNHEY, CDR2 SVGAGI, per germline. The CDR3 coding sequence is TGTGCCAGCCAACGGGGGACGGATCAGCCCCAGCATTTT. As protein: CASQRGTDQPQHF.

V usage is TRBV4-2 and J usage is TRBJ1-4, with 10 bases fitting TRBD1. J lost 2 bases, V lost 4 bases, and 4 bases had no gene match. This CDR3 is built from 16 residues. The V gene's germline CDR1 is LGHNA and CDR2 YNFKEQ. Here the CDR3 reads CASSLGQGMTNEKLFF. The DNA of the CDR3 is TGTGCCAGCAGCCTGGGACAGGGGATGACTAATGAAAAACTGTTTTTT.

The chain has TRBV5-4 and TRBJ2-7; D gene uncertain. Germline V gene lookup returns CDR1 SGHNT and CDR2 YYREEE (reference sequence). The CDR3 extends over 15 amino acids. The V end lost 0 bases, the J end lost 0 bases, and 10 bases lay between the germline ends. The CDR3 coding sequence is TGTGCCAGCAGCTTGGCCGCGGAAGGCTCCTACGAGCAGTACTTC. It encodes CASSLAAEGSYEQYF.

With respect to this clone: Sequence at one end of the junction differs from germline and may be a read error. This chain uses TRBV2 with TRBJ1-2; a possible D gene is TRBD1 (5 bases). CDR1 is SNHLY, CDR2 FYNNEI, per germline. The length of the CDR3 is 14 residues. The CDR3 coding sequence is TGTGCCAGCAGCTATTTACCGGGGGTTTATGGCTACCCCTTC. It encodes CASSYLPGVYGYPF.

This clone was recorded only once. The V call is TRBV9, the J call TRBJ2-7; D possibly corresponds to TRBD2 (5 bases). The CDR3 spans 14 residues. The V gene lost 4 bases and the J gene lost 2 bases, with 13 bases spanning the gap. The germline V gene encodes CDR1 SGDLS and CDR2 YYNGEE. CDR3 sequence reads: CASSPRTGAYEQYF. CDR3 bases: TGTGCCAGCAGCCCCCGGACTGGAGCCTACGAGCAGTACTTC.

This clone was seen just once. J is TRBJ1-1 and V is TRBV7-9; D is unclear. The CDR3 extends over 13 amino acids. Germline V lookup: CDR1 SEHNR, CDR2 FQNEAQ (reference sequence). V was shortened by 5 bases and J by 2 bases, with 9 bases between the two germline ends. The CDR3 sequence: CASSATRNTEAFF. The DNA for the CDR3 is TGTGCCAGCAGCGCCACACGTAACACTGAAGCTTTCTTT.

The chain has TRBV7-8 and TRBJ2-6, with D possibly TRBD2 on 6 matching bases. The CDR3 has 16 amino acids. Germline V gene data show CDR1 as SGHVS and CDR2 as FQNEAQ. V lost 5 bases and J 0 bases, leaving 11 bases between the germline ends. Here the CDR3 reads CASSGRTTSGANVLTF. The CDR3 bases are TGTGCCAGCAGCGGCAGGACTACCTCTGGGGCCAACGTCCTGACTTTC.

A single count supports this clone. The J gene is TRBJ1-1, the V gene TRBV28; D call uncertain. The germline V gene encodes CDR1 MDHEN and CDR2 SYDVKM. Between the trimmed V and J ends, which lost 4 bases and 4 bases, there was a span of 10 bases. The CDR3 runs to 13 residues. The CDR3 sequence is CASSSGILTEAFF. The CDR3 DNA is TGTGCCAGCAGTTCCGGGATACTCACTGAAGCTTTCTTT.

V and J are TRBV19 and TRBJ1-1, with D maybe TRBD1 (6 bases). V lost 4 bases and J lost 1, with 16 bases in between. The CDR3 is made up of 16 amino acids. The germline CDR1 and CDR2 sequences are LNHDA and SQIVND (reference sequence). CDR3 coding DNA: TGTGCCAGTAGTACCCCCCGGACAGTTAAGAACACTGAAGCTTTCTTT. Translated: CASSTPRTVKNTEAFF.

The chain recombines TRBV5-1 with TRBJ1-1, with no clear D. V was clipped by 0 bases and J by 6 bases, with 21 bases between them. Germline CDR1 reads SGHRS; CDR2 reads YFSETQ. The CDR3 totals 17 residues. The CDR3 nucleotides are TGCGCCAGCAGCTTGGGCGTCGGGTACAAGGCTTCCCCTGAAGCTTTCTTT. It encodes CASSLGVGYKASPEAFF.